What follows are 2 T cell receptor beta chains derived from one specimen sequenced in a study of spatial heterogeneity in lung cancer. The time point here: blood at routine non-recurrence follow-up after resection. TCRdb processed the 5' RACE reads anew with MiXCR; each CDR3 protein has one entry. The table has about 94,000 distinct CDR3 sequences, just under 20% seen once; the top ten hold 21%. This specimen was PBMCs, taken at follow-up. Every receptor here comes from a male donor with early-stage non-small cell lung cancer.

This clonotype was observed a few times. The gene calls are TRBV18 and TRBJ1-1; D is unclear. Germline V gene sequence: CDR1 KGHSH, CDR2 LQKENI. This CDR3 has 13 amino acids. The V gene lost 5 bases and the J gene lost 1 base, with 8 bases spanning the gap. The CDR3 region has the DNA TGTGCCAGCTCAGAAACGGCGAACACTGAAGCTTTCTTT. This sequence encodes CASSETANTEAFF.

The chain carries TRBV7-2 and TRBJ2-7; the match to TRBD2 covers 12 bases. The length of the CDR3 is 14 residues. CDR1 is SGHTA, CDR2 FQGNSA, per germline. V lost 5 bases and J lost 6; bases outside the gene matches: 5. The chain's CDR3 is CASSPLAGGCEQYV. Here the CDR3 DNA reads TGTGCCAGCAGCCCACTAGCGGGGGGCTGCGAGCAGTACGTC.